Each of the 31 T cell receptor beta chains below was sequenced from the same sample in a study of PD-1 blockade in classical Hodgkin lymphoma (dated by TCRdb to the early 2020s). The protocol used for the library was the immunoSEQ multiplex PCR assay. In TCRdb, the immuneACCESS table is reduced to in-frame sequences with V and J assigned. These tables do not hold every clone; where another copy was compared, an unresolved V gene accounts for under half, and the others remain unexplained. This sample lists tens of thousands of clones; around 90% were detected once. The ten largest clonotypes hold roughly 5.3% of the sample. The sample's time point, from its label and the paper: newly diagnosed, previously untreated cHL patient sample. The sequenced sample consisted of peripheral blood mononuclear cells (PBMCs). Receptors were obtained from a human donor with classical Hodgkin lymphoma.

This rearrangement joins TRBV5-5 to TRBJ2-2; maybe TRBD2 (6 bases). CDR1 SGHKS and CDR2 YYEKEE come from the germline V gene (reference sequence). The V end lost 2 bases, the J end lost 8 bases, and 7 bases lay between the germline ends. CDR3 length: 12 amino acids. CDR3 bases: TGTGCCAGCAGCTTCGGGGGAGGGGAGCTGTTTTTT. The encoded protein is CASSFGGGELFF. Supplemented by reference TRBV5-5 and TRBJ2-2, the full variable domain reads DAGVTQSPTHLIKTRGQQVTLRCSPISGHKSVSWYQQVLGQGPQFIFQYYEKEERGRGNFPDRFSARQFPNYSSELNVNALLLGDSALYLCASSFGGGELFFGEGSRLTVL.

V is TRBV5-1 and J is TRBJ1-1; D is possibly TRBD1 (6 bases). V lost 2 bases and J lost 8, with 13 bases in between. In germline, CDR1 is SGHRS, CDR2 YFSETQ. The CDR3 loop spans 13 amino acids. In DNA, the CDR3 is TGCGCCAGCAGCTTCCAGGGGCGCGGGGAAGCTTTCTTT. Its translation is CASSFQGRGEAFF.

This clone was recorded once. This chain joins TRBV2 and TRBJ2-7, with 10 bases that match TRBD2. The CDR3 is made up of 14 amino acids. V lost 6 bases to trimming and J lost 2 bases; unmatched junction nucleotides: 4. Germline V CDR1 and CDR2: SNHLY, FYNNEI. The CDR3 sequence: CASRLAGITYEQYF. Here the CDR3 DNA reads TGTGCCAGCAGACTAGCGGGAATTACCTACGAGCAGTACTTC.

The V gene is TRBV6-5, the J gene TRBJ1-5; possible D gene TRBD1, 6 bases. Germline-derived CDR1 and CDR2 are MNHEY and SVGAGI. The CDR3 loop spans 15 amino acids. V lost 6 bases and J 0 bases, leaving 12 bases between the germline ends. The CDR3 region is CASRLGTNSNQPQHF. DNA for the CDR3: TGTGCCAGCAGGCTGGGGACAAATAGCAATCAGCCCCAGCATTTT.

The chain carries TRBV6-1 and TRBJ1-4, with D unresolved. This CDR3 has 13 residues. Deletions cut 6 bases from V and 8 bases from J, with 13 bases between. Germline lookup yields CDR1 MNHNS and CDR2 SASEGT. The CDR3 sequence is CASSPSLGEKLFF. In DNA form, the CDR3 reads TGTGCCAGCAGCCCCAGTTTGGGGGAAAAACTGTTTTTT.

This clone was found a few times. The chain links TRBV28 to TRBJ1-1; D call uncertain. The CDR3 consists of 11 residues. The V gene's germline CDR1 is MDHEN and CDR2 SYDVKM. V lost 10 bases and J lost 1, with 7 bases in between. The CDR3 coding sequence is TGTGCCACAGGACGGAACACTGAAGCTTTCTTT. Residues: CATGRNTEAFF.

The V gene is TRBV5-5, the J gene TRBJ1-1; 9 nucleotides line up with TRBD1. The CDR3 length is 17 residues. Germline V lookup: CDR1 SGHKS, CDR2 YYEKEE (reference sequence). Trimming took 4 bases from V and 1 from J; bases not matched to a gene: 11. CDR3: CASSQGGDRAKNTEAFF. The CDR3 coding sequence is TGTGCCAGCAGCCAAGGGGGGGACAGGGCTAAGAACACTGAAGCTTTCTTT.

The chain combines TRBV7-8 with TRBJ1-5; 9 nucleotides agree with TRBD1. CDR1 and CDR2 (germline): SGHVS, FQNEAQ. V lost 5 bases and J lost 4; bases outside the gene matches: 6. The CDR3 runs 15 residues. The CDR3 loop is CASSPSTGGNQPQHF. The DNA for the CDR3 is TGTGCCAGCAGCCCCTCGACAGGGGGGAATCAGCCCCAGCATTTT. Full variable domain (remainder filled in from reference TRBV7-8 and TRBJ1-5): GAGVSQSPRYKVAKRGQDVALRCDPISGHVSLFWYQQALGQGPEFLTYFQNEAQLDKSGLPSDRFFAERPEGSVSTLKIQRTQQEDSAVYLCASSPSTGGNQPQHFGDGTRLSIL.

This chain joins TRBV7-8 and TRBJ2-2, with TRBD2 matching 14 bases. The V gene's germline CDR1 is SGHVS and CDR2 FQNEAQ. J lost 0 bases, V lost 0 bases, and 6 bases had no gene match. The CDR3 spans 20 residues. This CDR3 reads CASSLAITTSGRANTGELFF. CDR3 DNA sequence: TGTGCCAGCAGCTTAGCTATTACGACTAGCGGGAGGGCGAACACCGGGGAGCTGTTTTTT.

The chain employs TRBV5-6 and TRBJ2-1, with D hard to call. This CDR3 comprises 11 residues. The germline V gene encodes CDR1 SGHDT and CDR2 YYEEEE. V gave up 0 bases and J gave up 8 bases, with 3 bases separating them. The CDR3 sequence is CASSLVDEQFF. DNA for the CDR3: TGTGCCAGCAGCTTGGTTGATGAGCAGTTCTTC. Full variable domain (remainder filled in from reference TRBV5-6 and TRBJ2-1): DAGVTQSPTHLIKTRGQQVTLRCSPKSGHDTVSWYQQALGQGPQFIFQYYEEEERQRGNFPDRFSGHQFPNYSSELNVNALLLGDSALYLCASSLVDEQFFGPGTRLTVL.

The chain couples TRBV5-6 to TRBJ1-1; tentatively, D is TRBD1 (5 bases). Trimming took 3 bases from V and 1 from J, leaving 10 bases between them. CDR3 length equals 14 residues. CDR1 is SGHDT, CDR2 YYEEEE, per germline. The CDR3 nucleotides are TGTGCCAGCAGCTCTGGGACGTGGAACACTGAAGCTTTCTTT. Protein: CASSSGTWNTEAFF.

This clone is a singleton in its sample. The chain combines TRBV10-1 with TRBJ2-1, with 12 bases lining up with TRBD2. The germline CDR1 and CDR2 sequences are WNHNN and SYGVQD (reference sequence). CDR3 size: 19 residues. Trimming cost V 2 bases and J 0 bases; bases outside gene matches: 8. As DNA, the CDR3 is TGCGCCAGCAGTGAGGTCGGGACTAGCGGGCCCAGCTCCTACAATGAGCAGTTCTTC. Encoded protein: CASSEVGTSGPSSYNEQFF.

The chain links TRBV5-1 to TRBJ2-1, with a possible D match to TRBD1 (5 bases). The CDR3 runs 15 residues. Germline-derived CDR1 and CDR2 are SGHRS and YFSETQ. V was trimmed by 4 bases and J by 7 bases, leaving 18 bases between them. CDR3 residues: CASSPQGPSTNEQFF. The DNA for the CDR3 is TGCGCCAGCAGCCCGCAGGGCCCAAGCACAAATGAGCAGTTCTTC.

Turning to this clone: One end of the junction is discordant with germline, which a read error may explain. The DNA for the CDR3 is TGTGCCAGCAGGGACAGGGGACTAGCGGGAGAAAGGTCCTTC. This encodes CASRDRGLAGERSF. The chain employs TRBV2 and TRBJ2-7, with TRBD2 matching over 14 bases. The CDR3 consists of 14 residues. Germline lookup yields CDR1 SNHLY and CDR2 FYNNEI.

The chain links TRBV28 to TRBJ1-2; weak D call: TRBD1 (6 bases). The germline gives CDR1 MDHEN, CDR2 SYDVKM. The CDR3 is 13 amino acids. V was cut by 6 bases and J by 8 bases, with 16 bases left in between. The CDR3 region is CASRNRGGRGYTF. CDR3 coding DNA: TGTGCCAGCAGGAACAGAGGGGGTCGCGGCTACACCTTC.

The genes are TRBV5-1 and TRBJ2-5; weak D call: TRBD1 (6 bases). Germline V lookup: CDR1 SGHRS, CDR2 YFSETQ. The V end was cut by 4 bases, the J end by 2 bases, with 9 bases between. CDR3 length equals 13 residues. CDR3 coding DNA: TGCGCCAGCAGCGAGGACAGTCAAGAGACCCAGTACTTC. Its protein product is CASSEDSQETQYF.

The genes are TRBV4-1 and TRBJ2-7; 14 nucleotides agree with TRBD2. From germline, CDR1 is MGHRA and CDR2 YSYEKL. The V gene end was trimmed by 1 base and the J gene end by 5 bases; junction bases not matched to a gene: 13. The CDR3 has 19 amino acids. CDR3 DNA: TGCGCCAGCAGCCAAGGCGGGGGACTAGCGGGAGTAGGGTCGCACGAGCAGTACTTC. Its protein is CASSQGGGLAGVGSHEQYF.

The V and J genes are TRBV2 and TRBJ2-5; D gene unclear. The V end lost 8 bases, the J end lost 1 base, and 11 bases lay between the germline ends. The V gene's germline CDR1 is SNHLY and CDR2 FYNNEI. The CDR3 is 13 residues long. In nucleotides, the CDR3 is TGTGCCAGCGGAACGGACGCCCAAGAGACCCAGTACTTC. Encoded protein: CASGTDAQETQYF. Using reference TRBV2 and TRBJ2-5 for the parts outside the CDR3, the full variable domain is EPEVTQTPSHQVTQMGQEVILRCVPISNHLYFYWYRQILGQKVEFLVSFYNNEISEKSEIFDDQFSVERPDGSNFTLKIRSTKLEDSAMYFCASGTDAQETQYFGPGTRLLVL.

This sequence joins TRBV9 and TRBJ1-3; D not certain. V lost 4 bases and J lost 0, with 23 bases in between. The CDR3 covers 19 residues. CDR1 and CDR2 from the germline V gene are SGDLS and YYNGEE. CDR3 residues: CASSHGLPSLKGSGNTIYF. CDR3 DNA: TGTGCCAGCAGCCACGGACTTCCATCCCTCAAGGGCTCTGGAAACACCATATATTTT.

This clone was recorded once. The chain joins TRBV29-1 to TRBJ2-1; TRBD1 aligns across 7 bases. The ends lost 0 bases at V and 4 bases at J; junction bases unmatched: 9. Germline CDR1 and CDR2: SQVTM and ANQGSEA. This CDR3 spans 16 amino acids. CDR3 amino acids: CSVEDVGGQTYNEQFF. The CDR3 bases are TGCAGCGTTGAAGATGTAGGGGGACAGACATACAATGAGCAGTTCTTC.

The V call is TRBV28, the J call TRBJ2-1; TRBD1 or TRBD2 may be the D gene (5 bases each). CDR1 is MDHEN, CDR2 SYDVKM, per germline. V shed 5 bases and J shed 8 bases, with 19 bases lying between them. This CDR3 has 15 residues. In DNA, the CDR3 is TGTGCCAGCAGTCGGGACCGTTCTAGGGAATATGAGCAGTTCTTC. It yields the protein CASSRDRSREYEQFF.

This clone was found once. This chain uses TRBV28 with TRBJ1-4; 8 bases map to TRBD1. Germline V gene data show CDR1 as MDHEN and CDR2 as SYDVKM. CDR3 length: 14 amino acids. V lost 6 bases to trimming and J lost 8 bases; unmatched junction nucleotides: 8. The CDR3 here is CASRQGAHGEKLFF. The CDR3 DNA is TGTGCCAGCAGGCAGGGGGCACATGGGGAAAAACTGTTTTTT.

The V call is TRBV27, the J call TRBJ2-1; TRBD1 matches at 7 bases. CDR3 length: 14 residues. Germline trimming cut 4 bases from V and 6 bases from J; bases unmatched to any gene: 6. Germline-derived CDR1 and CDR2 are MNHEY and SMNVEV (reference sequence). Here the CDR3 reads CASSWDRTRNEQFF. CDR3 nucleotide sequence: TGTGCCAGCAGTTGGGACAGAACGCGCAATGAGCAGTTCTTC.

V gene TRBV9 combines with J gene TRBJ2-7; D is possibly TRBD2 (6 bases). The CDR3 runs 15 residues. Germline values: CDR1 SGDLS, CDR2 YYNGEE. Trimming removed 0 bases from V and 6 bases from J, with 16 bases in between. The CDR3 DNA reads as TGTGCCAGCAGCGTAGGGGGGGAGCCCCTCTCCGAGCAGTACTTC. Its protein product is CASSVGGEPLSEQYF.

The chain recombines TRBV28 with TRBJ2-1; either TRBD1 or TRBD2 may supply D (6 bases each). V was clipped by 3 bases and J by 10 bases, with 19 bases between them. Germline V CDR1 and CDR2: MDHEN, SYDVKM. The CDR3 is made up of 15 amino acids. The CDR3 DNA sequence: TGTGCCAGCAGTTTGGGGGGCGATAGCGAGGAAGAGCAGTTCTTC. It translates to CASSLGGDSEEEQFF.

The J gene is TRBJ2-5, the V gene TRBV11-3; D gene uncertain. This CDR3 has 12 residues. Trimming stripped 3 bases from V and 5 bases from J, with 7 bases between. Germline V gives CDR1 SGHNT, CDR2 YENEEA. This CDR3 reads CASSLAAETQYF. CDR3 nucleotide sequence: TGTGCCAGCAGCTTGGCCGCGGAGACCCAGTACTTC. The full variable domain, with the rest looked up from reference TRBV11-3 and TRBJ2-5, is EAGVVQSPRYKIIEKKQPVAFWCNPISGHNTLYWYLQNLGQGPELLIRYENEEAVDDSQLPKDRFSAERLKGVDSTLKIQPAELGDSAVYLCASSLAAETQYFGPGTRLLVL.

The rearrangement uses TRBV19 and TRBJ2-2; D may correspond to TRBD1 or TRBD2 (5 bases each). Germline V gene lookup returns CDR1 LNHDA and CDR2 SQIVND (reference sequence). V lost 4 bases, J lost 5 bases, and 11 bases lay in between. The CDR3 consists of 14 residues. The CDR3 spells CASSNGGDTGELFF. The CDR3, as DNA: TGTGCCAGTAGTAATGGGGGAGATACCGGGGAGCTGTTTTTT. Combining the CDR3 with reference TRBV19 and TRBJ2-2 gives the whole variable domain DGGITQSPKYLFRKEGQNVTLSCEQNLNHDAMYWYRQDPGQGLRLIYYSQIVNDFQKGDIAEGYSVSREKKESFPLTVTSAQKNPTAFYLCASSNGGDTGELFFGEGSRLTVL.

The chain has TRBV28 and TRBJ1-5, with a possible D match to TRBD1 (6 bases). The CDR3 is 14 amino acids. Germline V gives CDR1 MDHEN, CDR2 SYDVKM. Trimming took 3 bases from V and 5 from J, leaving 11 bases between them. The CDR3 DNA sequence: TGTGCCAGCAGTTTTGCGGACAGCCATCAGCCCCAGCATTTT. Translated: CASSFADSHQPQHF.

V usage is TRBV5-6 and J usage is TRBJ2-3; the D is unclear. Germline V gene lookup returns CDR1 SGHDT and CDR2 YYEEEE. V shed 6 bases and J shed 4 bases, with 12 bases lying between them. This CDR3 is built from 13 residues. This CDR3 is CASTWISSDTQYF. In DNA, the CDR3 is TGTGCCAGCACCTGGATAAGCTCAGATACGCAGTATTTT.

V is TRBV4-1 and J is TRBJ2-5, with D possibly being TRBD1 or TRBD2 (5 bases each). The CDR3 has 15 residues. Germline V gene sequence: CDR1 MGHRA, CDR2 YSYEKL. Trimming took off 4 bases at V and 5 bases at J, with 17 bases between the two ends. The CDR3 DNA follows: TGCGCCAGCAGCCTCGGAGGTCATAAGGGGGAGACCCAGTACTTC. Protein sequence: CASSLGGHKGETQYF.

The rearrangement uses TRBV5-4 and TRBJ2-1; possible D gene TRBD2, 6 bases. Per germline, CDR1 SGHNT and CDR2 YYREEE (reference sequence). V was pared by 0 bases and J by 0 bases, with 10 bases between. The CDR3 sequence is 16 residues long. In DNA, the CDR3 is TGTGCCAGCAGCTTGGCCGGGGGACTCTCCTACAATGAGCAGTTCTTC. Translating it yields CASSLAGGLSYNEQFF.